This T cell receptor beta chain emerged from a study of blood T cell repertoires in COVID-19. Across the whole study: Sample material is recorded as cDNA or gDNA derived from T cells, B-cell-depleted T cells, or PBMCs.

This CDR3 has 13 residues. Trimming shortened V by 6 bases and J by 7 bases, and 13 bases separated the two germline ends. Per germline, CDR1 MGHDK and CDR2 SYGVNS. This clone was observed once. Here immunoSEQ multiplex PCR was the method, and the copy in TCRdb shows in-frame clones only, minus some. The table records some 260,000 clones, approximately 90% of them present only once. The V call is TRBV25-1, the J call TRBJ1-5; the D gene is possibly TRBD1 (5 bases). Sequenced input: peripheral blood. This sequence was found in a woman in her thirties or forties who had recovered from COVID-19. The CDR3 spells CASREGRWQPQHF. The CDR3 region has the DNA TGTGCCAGCAGGGAGGGGCGGTGGCAGCCCCAGCATTTT.